Listed below are T cell receptor beta chains from one sample, sequenced in a study of beta chain features in type 1 diabetes. Generated by immunoSEQ multiplex PCR, the TCRdb table keeps only in-frame clones and is missing some. The table has about 28,000 clones, less than 65% seen once. The sample taken for sequencing was Tregs from blood. The receptor set was obtained from a woman aged 25 to 39 with type 1 diabetes. Each CDR3 is given with its conserved first and last residue. Fields, in order: clone size, D gene, V gene, J gene, CDR3 DNA, CDR3 protein. D genes are given only for firm matches. Some rows mark clone size as missing; the rest say once, few, many or name a class of expanded clone.

>few|.|TRBV30|TRBJ2-7
TGTGCCTGGGCCGGACACTCCATGTCCTCCTACGAGCAGTACTTC
CAWAGHSMSSYEQYF
>few|.|TRBV6-6|TRBJ1-1
TGTGCCAGCAGTCCGGTTCGGGAAGCTTTCTTT
CASSPVREAFF
>.|TRBD2|TRBV7-3|TRBJ2-1
TGTGCCAGCAGGGTTAGCGGGGGGGACAATGAGCAGTTCTTC
CASRVSGGDNEQFF
>.|.|TRBV7-8|TRBJ1-1
TGTGCCAGCAGCTCCACCCATCAGGGCGCTCGAGAAACTGAAGCTTTCTTT
CASSSTHQGARETEAFF
>.|.|TRBV7-9|TRBJ1-4
TGTGCCAGCAGCTACAGGGATGAAAAACTGTTTTTT
CASSYRDEKLFF
>.|TRBD1|TRBV27|TRBJ2-2
TGTGCCAGCAGTTTATACAGACAGGGCCTGAACACCGGGGAGCTGTTTTTT
CASSLYRQGLNTGELFF
>.|.|TRBV2|TRBJ2-7
TGTGCCAGCAGTGTTCAGGCCTACGAGCAGTACTTC
CASSVQAYEQYF
>.|.|TRBV19|TRBJ2-4
TGTGCCAGTAGTATCGGGCTCGGCAGGGTCTGGTCCAAAAACATTCAGTACTTC
CASSIGLGRVWSKNIQYF
>.|TRBD1|TRBV5-6|TRBJ2-5
TGTGCCAGCAGCTTGGGGGCGACAGGGGGTCAGGAGACCCAGTACTTC
CASSLGATGGQETQYF
>.|.|TRBV7-2|TRBJ2-7
TGTGCCAGCAGCCTTAACGGTCCCTACGAGCAGTACTTC
CASSLNGPYEQYF
>.|TRBD2|TRBV29-1|TRBJ2-5
TGCAGCGTTGTGGGCGGGAGGGGAGCCCAAGAGACCCAGTACTTC
CSVVGGRGAQETQYF
>.|.|TRBV6-5|TRBJ1-1
TGTGCCAGCAGTGAAGAGGGGGTGAACACTGAAGCTTTCTTT
CASSEEGVNTEAFF
>.|TRBD1|TRBV25-1|TRBJ2-7
TGTGCCAGCAGTGACCTCCCGGGACAGGACCCCGAGCAGTACTTC
CASSDLPGQDPEQYF
>.|.|TRBV7-9|TRBJ2-7
TGTGCCAGCAGCTTTACAGACTCCTACGAGCAGTACTTC
CASSFTDSYEQYF
>.|TRBD2|TRBV7-3|TRBJ2-5
TGTGCCAGCAGCTCGTCTAGCGGGAGTGCAGAGACCCAGTACTTC
CASSSSSGSAETQYF
>.|TRBD1|TRBV5-4|TRBJ1-2
TGTGCCAGCAGCTTGGATCGGACAGGGAACGATGGCTACACCTTC
CASSLDRTGNDGYTF
>.|TRBD1|TRBV27|TRBJ2-7
TGTGCCAGCAGAACCGCTCCGGGACAGGGGTCCTACGAGCAGTACTTC
CASRTAPGQGSYEQYF
>.|.|TRBV19|TRBJ2-5
TGTGCCAGTAGTGCCTCGGACGGCGGGTGGGCCCAGTACTTC
CASSASDGGWAQYF
>.|.|TRBV30|TRBJ1-1
TGTGCCTGGACAGGGAGGCTGTTGGCGGGCACTGAAGCTTTCTTT
CAWTGRLLAGTEAFF
>.|.|TRBV18|TRBJ1-1
TGTGCCAGCTCCCCGGTATCCGTAGACACTGAAGCTTTCTTT
CASSPVSVDTEAFF
>few|TRBD1|TRBV7-8|TRBJ1-5
TGTGCCAGCAGCTTAGGGCAGGGGGATCAGCCCCAGCATTTT
CASSLGQGDQPQHF
>.|TRBD1|TRBV18|TRBJ2-7
TGTGCCAGCTCAAGGGACAGACTCTACGAGCAGTACTTC
CASSRDRLYEQYF
>.|TRBD1|TRBV7-3|TRBJ2-1
TGTGCCAGCAGCCGGGGACAGGGTGGCTCCTACAATGAGCAGTTCTTC
CASSRGQGGSYNEQFF
>.|.|TRBV18|TRBJ1-2
TGTGCCAGCTCAGGACAGAACGCTAACTATGGCTACACCTTC
CASSGQNANYGYTF
>.|.|TRBV6-5|TRBJ1-2
TGTGCCAGCAGTATGGGGGGGAACTATGGCTACACCTTC
CASSMGGNYGYTF
>.|.|TRBV7-9|TRBJ1-1
TGTGCCAGCAGCTTAGTTGAGGGTCGGACTGAAGCTTTCTTT
CASSLVEGRTEAFF
>.|.|TRBV18|TRBJ2-7
TGTGCCAGCTCACCCGAACAGGAGGGCGAGCAGTACTTC
CASSPEQEGEQYF
>.|TRBD2|TRBV6-1|TRBJ2-1
TGTGCCAGCGGGGGGGGGTACTCCTACAATGAGCAGTTCTTC
CASGGGYSYNEQFF
>.|.|TRBV4-1|TRBJ2-3
TGCGCCAGCAGCCAAGAAGAGAAGAGAGCAGATACGCAGTATTTT
CASSQEEKRADTQYF